The sequence of this TCR beta chain was determined in a study of radiation and T cells in renal cell carcinoma. Assay: immunoSEQ multiplex PCR; the TCRdb copy retains only in-frame clones and omits some. The sample yields 100,000 to 150,000 clones, 65% to 85% seen once. The sample's time point: blood 2 weeks post-SBRT. This sample's treatment: 15 Gy SBRT to primary tumor, nephrectomy 4 weeks later. After SBRT, blood was collected at 2 and 4 weeks, plus baseline. This TCR was recovered from a man aged 45-65 years with renal cell carcinoma. This sample comprised blood, obtained from a patient whose treatment included radiotherapy and nephrectomy.

CDR3 DNA: TGTGCCAGCAGCGTAGCTTCAGGGGAAAATGGCTACACCTTC. Protein: CASSVASGENGYTF. V is TRBV9 and J is TRBJ1-2; TRBD1 might be the D (6 bases). Trimming pared 0 bases from V and 6 bases from J, leaving 12 bases between. This CDR3 is built from 14 residues. CDR1 is SGDLS, CDR2 YYNGEE, per germline.